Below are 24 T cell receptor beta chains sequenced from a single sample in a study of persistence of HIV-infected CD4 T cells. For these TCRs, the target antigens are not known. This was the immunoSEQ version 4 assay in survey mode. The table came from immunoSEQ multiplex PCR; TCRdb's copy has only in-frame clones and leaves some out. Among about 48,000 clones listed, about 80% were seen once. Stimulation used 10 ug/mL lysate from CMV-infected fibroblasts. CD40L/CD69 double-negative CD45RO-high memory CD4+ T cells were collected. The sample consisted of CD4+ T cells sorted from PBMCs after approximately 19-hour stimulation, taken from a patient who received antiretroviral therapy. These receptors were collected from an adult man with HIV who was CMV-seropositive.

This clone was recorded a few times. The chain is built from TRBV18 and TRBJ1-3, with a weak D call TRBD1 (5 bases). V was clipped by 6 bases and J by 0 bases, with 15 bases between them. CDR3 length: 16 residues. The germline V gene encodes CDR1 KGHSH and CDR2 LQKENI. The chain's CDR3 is CASSLHGHFSGNTIYF. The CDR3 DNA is TGTGCCAGCTCCCTTCACGGACACTTCTCTGGAAACACCATATATTTT.

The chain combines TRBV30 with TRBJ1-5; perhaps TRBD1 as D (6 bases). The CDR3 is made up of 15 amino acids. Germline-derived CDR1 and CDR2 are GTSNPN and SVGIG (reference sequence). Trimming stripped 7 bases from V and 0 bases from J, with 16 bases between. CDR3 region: CASSFGGASNQPQHF. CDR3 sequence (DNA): TGTGCCTCCTCTTTCGGGGGGGCTAGCAATCAGCCCCAGCATTTT.

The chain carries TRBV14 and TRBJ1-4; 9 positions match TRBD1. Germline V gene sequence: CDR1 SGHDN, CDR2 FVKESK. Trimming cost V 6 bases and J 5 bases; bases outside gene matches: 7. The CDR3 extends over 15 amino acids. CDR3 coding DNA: TGTGCCAGCAGTCCTCGGGGGACAGGGAATGAAAAACTGTTTTTT. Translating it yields CASSPRGTGNEKLFF. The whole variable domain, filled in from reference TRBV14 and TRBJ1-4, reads EAGVTQFPSHSVIEKGQTVTLRCDPISGHDNLYWYRRVMGKEIKFLLHFVKESKQDESGMPNNRFLAERTGGTYSTLKVQPAELEDSGVYFCASSPRGTGNEKLFFGSGTQLSVL.

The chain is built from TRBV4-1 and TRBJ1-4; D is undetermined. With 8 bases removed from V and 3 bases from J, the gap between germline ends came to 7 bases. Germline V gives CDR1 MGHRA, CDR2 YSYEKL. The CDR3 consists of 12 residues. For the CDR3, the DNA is TGCGCCAGCTTGGCCTCTAATGAAAAACTGTTTTTT. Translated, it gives CASLASNEKLFF.

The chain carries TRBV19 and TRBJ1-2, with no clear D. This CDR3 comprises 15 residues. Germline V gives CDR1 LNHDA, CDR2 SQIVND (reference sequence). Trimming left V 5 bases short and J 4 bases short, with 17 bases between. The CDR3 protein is CASSLTPFGGYGYTF. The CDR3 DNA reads TGTGCCAGTAGTCTGACACCTTTTGGAGGCTATGGCTACACCTTC.

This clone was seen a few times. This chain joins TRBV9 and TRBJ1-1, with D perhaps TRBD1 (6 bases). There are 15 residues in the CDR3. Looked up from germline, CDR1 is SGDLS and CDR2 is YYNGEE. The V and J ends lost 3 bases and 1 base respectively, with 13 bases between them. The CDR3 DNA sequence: TGTGCCAGCAGCGCCGGCGGGACACCGAACACTGAAGCTTTCTTT. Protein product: CASSAGGTPNTEAFF.

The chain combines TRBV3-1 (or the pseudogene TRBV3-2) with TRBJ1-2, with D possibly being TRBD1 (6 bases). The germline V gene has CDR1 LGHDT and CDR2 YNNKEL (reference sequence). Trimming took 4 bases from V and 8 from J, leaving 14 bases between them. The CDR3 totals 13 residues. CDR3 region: CASSPPSQGGYTF. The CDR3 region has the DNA TGTGCCAGCAGCCCACCAAGCCAGGGGGGCTACACCTTC.

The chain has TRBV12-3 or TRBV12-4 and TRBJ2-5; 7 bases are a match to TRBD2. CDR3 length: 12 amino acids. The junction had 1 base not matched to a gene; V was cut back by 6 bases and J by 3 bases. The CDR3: CASSGLEETQYF. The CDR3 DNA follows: TGTGCCAGCAGCGGACTAGAAGAGACCCAGTACTTC.

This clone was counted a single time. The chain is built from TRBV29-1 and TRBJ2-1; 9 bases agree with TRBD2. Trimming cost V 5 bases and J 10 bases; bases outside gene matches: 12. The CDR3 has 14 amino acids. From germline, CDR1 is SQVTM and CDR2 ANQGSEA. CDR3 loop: CSVLSSGRTGEQFF. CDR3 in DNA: TGCAGCGTTTTGAGTAGCGGGAGAACAGGGGAGCAGTTCTTC.

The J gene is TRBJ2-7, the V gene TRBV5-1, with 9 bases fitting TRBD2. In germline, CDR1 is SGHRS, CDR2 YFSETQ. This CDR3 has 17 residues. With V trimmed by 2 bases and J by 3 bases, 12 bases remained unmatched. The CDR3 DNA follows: TGCGCCAGCAGCTTAGGTCTAGCGGGAACCTCCCGCTACGAGCAGTACTTC. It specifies CASSLGLAGTSRYEQYF.

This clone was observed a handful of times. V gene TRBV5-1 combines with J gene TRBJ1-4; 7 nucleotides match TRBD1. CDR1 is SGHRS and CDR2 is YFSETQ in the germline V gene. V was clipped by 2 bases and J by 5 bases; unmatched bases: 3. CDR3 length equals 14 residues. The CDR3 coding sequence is TGCGCCAGCAGCTTCTCGACAGGGAATGAAAAACTGTTTTTT. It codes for CASSFSTGNEKLFF.

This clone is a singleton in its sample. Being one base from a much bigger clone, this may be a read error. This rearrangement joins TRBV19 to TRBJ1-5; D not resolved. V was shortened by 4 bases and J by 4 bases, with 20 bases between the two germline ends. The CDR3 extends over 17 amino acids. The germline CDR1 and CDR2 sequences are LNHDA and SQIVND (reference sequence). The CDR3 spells CASSTIRTDLANQPQHF. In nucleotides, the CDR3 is TGTGCCAGTAGTACGATTCGGACGGACCTCGCTAATCAGCCCCAGCATTTT.

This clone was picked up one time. The CDR3 reads CSVQTGNTEAFF. The CDR3 bases are TGCAGCGTCCAGACGGGGAACACTGAAGCTTTCTTT. V is TRBV29-1 and J is TRBJ1-1; D uncertain. The CDR3 extends over 12 amino acids. V shed 6 bases and J shed 1 base, with 9 bases lying between them. From germline, CDR1 is SQVTM and CDR2 ANQGSEA.

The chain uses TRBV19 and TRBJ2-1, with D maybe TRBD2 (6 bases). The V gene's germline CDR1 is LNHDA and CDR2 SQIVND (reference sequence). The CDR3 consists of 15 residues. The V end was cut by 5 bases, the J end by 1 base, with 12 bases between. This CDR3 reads CASSGARGSYNEQFF. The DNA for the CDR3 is TGTGCCAGTAGTGGGGCGCGGGGATCCTACAATGAGCAGTTCTTC.

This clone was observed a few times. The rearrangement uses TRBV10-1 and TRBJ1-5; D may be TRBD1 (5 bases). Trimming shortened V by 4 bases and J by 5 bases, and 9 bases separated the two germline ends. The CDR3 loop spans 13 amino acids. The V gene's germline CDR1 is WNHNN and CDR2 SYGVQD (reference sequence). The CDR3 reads CASSVTRDQPQHF. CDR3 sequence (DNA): TGCGCCAGCAGTGTGACCAGGGATCAGCCCCAGCATTTT.

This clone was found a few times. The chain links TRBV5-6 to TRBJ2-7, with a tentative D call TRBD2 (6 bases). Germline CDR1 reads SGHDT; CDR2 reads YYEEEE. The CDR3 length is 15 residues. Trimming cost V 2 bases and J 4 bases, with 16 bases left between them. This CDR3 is CASSFISGRGYEQYF. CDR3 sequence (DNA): TGTGCCAGCAGCTTTATTTCCGGGAGAGGGTACGAGCAGTACTTC.

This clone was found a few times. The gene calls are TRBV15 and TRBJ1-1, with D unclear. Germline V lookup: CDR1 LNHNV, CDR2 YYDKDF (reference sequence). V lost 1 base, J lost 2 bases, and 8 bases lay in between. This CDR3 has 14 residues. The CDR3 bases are TGTGCCACCAGCAGAGGTGGGGTTAACACTGAAGCTTTCTTT. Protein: CATSRGGVNTEAFF.

The CDR3: CASSLGQGSNTEAFF. CDR3 in DNA: TGTGCCAGCAGCTTAGGACAGGGATCGAACACTGAAGCTTTCTTT. This chain uses TRBV11-3 with TRBJ1-1; 7 nucleotides align to TRBD1. Germline CDR1 is SGHNT and CDR2 is YENEEA. V dropped 1 base and J dropped 1; count of bases not matched to a gene: 3. The CDR3 extends over 15 amino acids.

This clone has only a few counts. CDR3 sequence reads: CASSGPWGSNQPQHF. DNA of the CDR3: TGTGCCAGCAGTGGTCCCTGGGGAAGCAATCAGCCCCAGCATTTT. The chain combines TRBV6-2 or TRBV6-3 with TRBJ1-5; D is ambiguous. Between the trimmed V and J ends, which lost 5 bases and 1 base, there was a span of 12 bases. The length of the CDR3 is 15 residues. Germline V gene data show CDR1 as MNHEY and CDR2 as SVGEGT.

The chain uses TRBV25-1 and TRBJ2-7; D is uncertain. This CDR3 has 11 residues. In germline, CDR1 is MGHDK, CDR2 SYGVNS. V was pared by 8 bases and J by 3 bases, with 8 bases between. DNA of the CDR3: TGTGCCAGCTTGGAAAACTACGAGCAGTACTTC. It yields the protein CASLENYEQYF.

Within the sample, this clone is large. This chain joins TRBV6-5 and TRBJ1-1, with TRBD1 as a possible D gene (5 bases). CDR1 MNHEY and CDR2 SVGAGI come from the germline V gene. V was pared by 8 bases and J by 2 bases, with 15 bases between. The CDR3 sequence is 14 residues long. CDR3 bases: TGTGCCAGCCCCAGAGGGGCTGGAAACACTGAAGCTTTCTTT. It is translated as CASPRGAGNTEAFF.

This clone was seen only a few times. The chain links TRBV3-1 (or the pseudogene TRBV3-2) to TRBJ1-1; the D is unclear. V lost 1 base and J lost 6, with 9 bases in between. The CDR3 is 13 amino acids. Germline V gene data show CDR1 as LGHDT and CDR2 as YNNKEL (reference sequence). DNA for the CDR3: TGTGCCAGCAGCCAAGGGGTCCGGGCTGAAGCTTTCTTT. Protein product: CASSQGVRAEAFF.

CDR3 bases: TGTGCCAGCAGCCAAGAAAGCGGGAGTCACCACAATGAGCAGTTCTTC. Translated, it gives CASSQESGSHHNEQFF. V gene TRBV14 combines with J gene TRBJ2-1, with TRBD2 matching over 8 bases. The CDR3 loop spans 16 amino acids. With V trimmed by 0 bases and J by 5 bases, 6 bases remained unmatched. The germline V gene encodes CDR1 SGHDN and CDR2 FVKESK.

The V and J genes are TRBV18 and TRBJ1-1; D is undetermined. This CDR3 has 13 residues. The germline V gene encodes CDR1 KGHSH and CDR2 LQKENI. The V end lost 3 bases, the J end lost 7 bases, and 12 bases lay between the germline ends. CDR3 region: CASSPPGGIEAFF. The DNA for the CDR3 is TGTGCCAGCTCACCGCCAGGAGGGATTGAAGCTTTCTTT.